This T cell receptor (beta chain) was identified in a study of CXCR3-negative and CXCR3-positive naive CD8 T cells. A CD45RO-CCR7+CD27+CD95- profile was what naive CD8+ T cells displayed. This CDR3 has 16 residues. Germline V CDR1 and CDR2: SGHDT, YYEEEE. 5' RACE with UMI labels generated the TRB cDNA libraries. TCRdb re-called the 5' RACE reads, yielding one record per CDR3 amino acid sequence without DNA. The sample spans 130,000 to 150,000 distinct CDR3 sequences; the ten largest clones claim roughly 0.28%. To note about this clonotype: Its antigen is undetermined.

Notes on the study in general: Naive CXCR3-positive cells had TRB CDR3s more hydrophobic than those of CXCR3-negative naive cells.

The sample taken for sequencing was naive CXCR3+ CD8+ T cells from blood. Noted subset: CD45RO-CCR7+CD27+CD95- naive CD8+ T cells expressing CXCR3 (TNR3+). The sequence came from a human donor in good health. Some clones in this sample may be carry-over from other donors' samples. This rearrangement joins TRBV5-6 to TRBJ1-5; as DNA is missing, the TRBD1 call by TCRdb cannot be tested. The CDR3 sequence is CASSSTRTVGNQPQHF.